This entry lists 28 T cell receptor beta chains sequenced from one sample in a study of human T cells and chemical hapten exposure (dated by TCRdb to about 2021). The sample's time point label is to be understood as: patch test 2, 6 weeks after DPC sensitization. The meaning of the sample's treatment or condition label: therapeutic diphenylcyclopropenone sensitization with weekly scalp DPC. Libraries were constructed by RACE. Sequenced using a NextSeq 500. Through fastp at Q25 and MiXCR, TCRdb rebuilt clones from the public reads, retaining in-frame beta chains. For every CDR3 protein sequence, its rows merge into one entry that carries the most common genes and DNA. Recorded for this sample are around 99,000 distinct CDR3 sequences; about a tenth of them occurred a single time. The ten largest clones add up to 3% to 3.5% of the sample. Here the sequenced sample was whole blood, taken in connection with sensitization to the hapten diphenylcyclopropenone (DPC). The receptors were sampled from a woman aged 40 to 50 with alopecia areata. Some clones in this sample may be carry-over from other donors' samples.

This clonotype showed up many times. The chain links TRBV28 to TRBJ2-2, with D unresolved. Germline assignment: CDR1 MDHEN and CDR2 SYDVKM. Deletions cut 2 bases from V and 0 bases from J, with 7 bases between. The length of the CDR3 is 15 residues. The CDR3 nucleotides read TGTGCCAGCAGTTTACGCAGGTCGAACACCGGGGAGCTGTTTTTT. This translates into CASSLRRSNTGELFF.

This clonotype was detected ten times or more. This chain uses TRBV10-3 with TRBJ2-4; 11 bases line up with TRBD2. The CDR3 runs to 19 residues. Germline values: CDR1 ENHRY, CDR2 SYGVKD. Trimming cost V 3 bases and J 5 bases; bases outside gene matches: 15. CDR3 in amino acids: CAISDRRDSGGAAENIQYF. CDR3 sequence (DNA): TGTGCCATCAGTGATCGGCGGGATAGCGGGGGGGCAGCAGAAAACATTCAGTACTTC.

This clonotype was found a few times. The chain employs TRBV5-6 and TRBJ2-7, with TRBD2 as a possible D gene (5 bases). This CDR3 is built from 14 residues. The germline V gene has CDR1 SGHDT and CDR2 YYEEEE. V was trimmed by 0 bases and J by 6 bases, leaving 13 bases between them. Here the CDR3 DNA reads TGTGCCAGCAGCTTGGTAGGGAGTCTGGGCGAGCAGTACTTC. Translation gives CASSLVGSLGEQYF.

This clonotype has at least ten counts. For the CDR3, the DNA is TGCGCCAGCAGCAGGAGAGGTGCGGGGGCTAGCACAGATACGCAGTATTTT. It is translated as CASSRRGAGASTDTQYF. The rearrangement links TRBV4-3 to TRBJ2-3; maybe TRBD2 (7 bases). Trimming removed 5 bases at V and 0 bases at J, with 18 bases between. Germline-derived CDR1 and CDR2 are LGHNA and YSLEER. The CDR3 has 17 amino acids.

This clonotype was counted ten times or more. The chain links TRBV7-9 to TRBJ2-2, with D maybe TRBD1 (5 bases). Germline V gives CDR1 SEHNR, CDR2 FQNEAQ (reference sequence). The CDR3 has 15 residues. Trimming cost V 5 bases and J 4 bases, with 14 bases left between them. CDR3 amino acids: CASSPGFLSTGELFF. The CDR3 DNA reads TGTGCCAGCAGCCCAGGGTTCTTGAGCACCGGGGAGCTGTTTTTT.

V is TRBV27 and J is TRBJ2-7; 10 bases are shared with TRBD1. CDR3 length: 15 residues. With 1 base clipped from V and 7 bases from J, the junction kept 7 bases outside the gene matches. Germline loops: CDR1 MNHEY, CDR2 SMNVEV (reference sequence). CDR3 loop: CASSLFGQGEGEQYF. The CDR3, as DNA: TGTGCCAGCAGTTTATTCGGACAGGGGGAGGGTGAGCAGTACTTC.

This clonotype turned up a few times. This sequence joins TRBV27 and TRBJ2-7; perhaps TRBD1 as D (6 bases). CDR3 length equals 14 residues. The germline gives CDR1 MNHEY, CDR2 SMNVEV (reference sequence). The V end was cut by 2 bases, the J end by 2 bases, with 10 bases between. In DNA, the CDR3 is TGTGCCAGCAGTTTAAGAGGACAGCCCTACGAGCAGTACTTC. Its translation: CASSLRGQPYEQYF.

This sequence joins TRBV12-3 or TRBV12-4 and TRBJ1-1; D gene ambiguous. The CDR3 is made up of 14 amino acids. Trimming stripped 6 bases from V and 5 bases from J, with 16 bases between. This chain's CDR3 is CASRRQVLGTEAFF. The CDR3 nucleotides read TGTGCCAGCAGGAGACAAGTACTGGGGACTGAAGCTTTCTTT.

This clonotype came up a few times. V gene TRBV20-1 combines with J gene TRBJ2-5, with 8 bases that match TRBD2. This CDR3 comprises 15 residues. J lost 4 bases, V lost 3 bases, and 10 bases had no gene match. CDR1 and CDR2 (germline): DFQATT, SNEGSKA (reference sequence). The chain's CDR3 is CSASRGGAAAETQYF. CDR3 DNA: TGCAGTGCTAGCCGGGGGGGGGCGGCGGCAGAGACCCAGTACTTC.

Ten or more counts support this clonotype. This chain joins TRBV28 and TRBJ1-1, with TRBD1 as a possible D gene (5 bases). Germline V gene data show CDR1 as MDHEN and CDR2 as SYDVKM. The CDR3 runs 15 residues. V lost 4 bases and J lost 6, with 18 bases in between. CDR3 sequence reads: CASSYRDGGGAEAFF. CDR3 sequence (DNA): TGTGCCAGCAGTTATCGGGATGGGGGGGGAGCTGAAGCTTTCTTT.

This chain uses TRBV11-2 with TRBJ1-1, with TRBD1 identical over 8 bases. The germline V gene encodes CDR1 SGHAT and CDR2 FQNNGV. Trimming took 6 bases from V and 4 from J; bases not matched to a gene: 16. There are 17 residues in the CDR3. DNA for the CDR3: TGTGCCAGCAGTTGGGGACGATACGGGACAGGTAGCACTGAAGCTTTCTTT. Protein product: CASSWGRYGTGSTEAFF.

This clonotype was counted between two and nine times. The rearrangement links TRBV20-1 to TRBJ2-7; perhaps TRBD2 as D (7 bases). V was shortened by 1 base and J by 9 bases, with 16 bases between the two germline ends. Germline lookup yields CDR1 DFQATT and CDR2 SNEGSKA (reference sequence). The CDR3 is made up of 13 amino acids. The CDR3 nucleotides read TGCAGTGCTAGAGGGGGGGGCTCCCCCGGGCAGTACTTC. It specifies CSARGGGSPGQYF.

This clonotype has just a few counts. This chain links TRBV7-6 with TRBJ1-2; TRBD1 is a possible D gene (6 bases). Germline V gives CDR1 SGHVS, CDR2 FNYEAQ. The V end was cut by 5 bases, the J end by 7 bases, with 11 bases between. The CDR3 consists of 12 residues. The CDR3 coding sequence is TGTGCCAGCAGCACAGGGAGGGGTGGCTACACCTTC. It is translated as CASSTGRGGYTF.

This clonotype was recorded a few times. V is TRBV7-2 and J is TRBJ2-5, with TRBD2 matching over 12 bases. V was pared by 2 bases and J by 2 bases, with 3 bases of the junction left unmatched. Looked up from germline, CDR1 is SGHTA and CDR2 is FQGNSA. CDR3 length equals 16 residues. CDR3: CASSLTLAGGQETQYF. In DNA, the CDR3 is TGTGCCAGCAGCTTAACCCTAGCGGGGGGGCAAGAGACCCAGTACTTC.

This clonotype was picked up a small number of times. The J gene is TRBJ2-1, the V gene TRBV27; D gene unclear. The CDR3 has 12 residues. The germline V and J ends were trimmed by 8 bases and 9 bases, with 14 bases remaining between them. Germline CDR1 and CDR2: MNHEY and SMNVEV (reference sequence). The CDR3 DNA reads TGTGCCAGCGCCCCGTTCGGCGGTGAGCAGTTCTTC. As protein: CASAPFGGEQFF.

V gene TRBV4-1 combines with J gene TRBJ2-5; D unresolved. The ends were cut back, 1 base at V and 3 bases at J, with 12 bases in the middle. The CDR3 spans 15 residues. Germline assignment: CDR1 MGHRA and CDR2 YSYEKL. CDR3 residues: CASSQVGLGKETQYF. The CDR3 nucleotides read TGCGCCAGCAGCCAAGTCGGGCTGGGAAAAGAGACCCAGTACTTC.

The table lists this clonotype with many counts. The chain employs TRBV4-3 and TRBJ1-2; D unclear. The length of the CDR3 is 15 residues. Trimming pared 0 bases from V and 2 bases from J, leaving 10 bases between. Per germline, CDR1 LGHNA and CDR2 YSLEER. CDR3 sequence (DNA): TGCGCCAGCAGCCAAGATACGGGCCCGAACTATGGCTACACCTTC. It codes for CASSQDTGPNYGYTF.

The chain carries TRBV20-1 and TRBJ1-2; D is unclear. V gave up 0 bases and J gave up 7 bases, with 15 bases separating them. There are 14 residues in the CDR3. CDR1 and CDR2 (germline): DFQATT, SNEGSKA (reference sequence). CDR3 DNA: TGCAGTGCTAGAGATCCTAGGGCCCTCAGTGGCTACACCTTC. Protein product: CSARDPRALSGYTF.

This clonotype was detected many times. The rearrangement uses TRBV4-2 and TRBJ1-1; D gene uncertain. Trimming pared 3 bases from V and 1 base from J, leaving 6 bases between. CDR3 length: 13 amino acids. Germline assignment: CDR1 LGHNA and CDR2 YNFKEQ. CDR3 sequence (DNA): TGTGCCAGCAGCCAGCTATCGAACACTGAAGCTTTCTTT. Translated: CASSQLSNTEAFF.

V usage is TRBV7-6 and J usage is TRBJ1-4, with 9 bases that match TRBD1. CDR3 length equals 15 residues. V shed 4 bases and J 8 bases; nucleotides not matched to a gene: 8. Germline V gives CDR1 SGHVS, CDR2 FNYEAQ. CDR3 in DNA: TGTGCCAGCAGCTCCCCCACAGGGGGCGAGGAAAAACTGTTTTTT. Translating it yields CASSSPTGGEEKLFF.

This clonotype was seen repeatedly, ten times or more. The genes are TRBV11-2 and TRBJ1-1, with unresolved D. The length of the CDR3 is 15 residues. CDR1 is SGHAT, CDR2 FQNNGV, per germline. The V and J ends lost 5 bases and 0 bases respectively, with 13 bases between them. The CDR3 nucleotides read TGTGCCAGCAGCGGCGCAAGTCGGATGAACACTGAAGCTTTCTTT. Its translation: CASSGASRMNTEAFF.

The V and J genes are TRBV27 and TRBJ2-5, with unresolved D. Deletions cut 3 bases from V and 1 base from J, with 12 bases between. CDR3 size: 15 residues. Germline V CDR1 and CDR2: MNHEY, SMNVEV (reference sequence). CDR3 loop: CASSFLLGRQETQYF. The CDR3 nucleotides are TGTGCCAGCAGTTTTCTCCTTGGACGCCAAGAGACCCAGTACTTC.

This clonotype came up many times. The chain combines TRBV5-1 with TRBJ2-1, with a possible D match to TRBD1 (7 bases). Looked up from germline, CDR1 is SGHRS and CDR2 is YFSETQ. Trimming cost V 3 bases and J 4 bases, with 17 bases left between them. The CDR3 totals 16 residues. The CDR3 sequence: CASSYQGGDVYNEQFF. In DNA form, the CDR3 reads TGCGCCAGCAGCTATCAGGGGGGCGACGTTTACAATGAGCAGTTCTTC.

This clonotype was seen repeatedly, ten times or more. The chain couples TRBV12-3 or TRBV12-4 to TRBJ2-5, with D perhaps TRBD2 (5 bases). This CDR3 is 13 amino acids long. Trimming removed 3 bases at V and 5 bases at J, with 10 bases between. This CDR3 reads CASSLGSGETQYF. The CDR3 DNA reads TGTGCCAGCAGTTTGGGATCGGGGGAGACCCAGTACTTC.

This clonotype was found a few times. J is TRBJ2-2 and V is TRBV6-2 or TRBV6-3; D may be TRBD1 (5 bases). CDR1 and CDR2 (germline): MNHEY, SVGEGT. V was clipped by 6 bases and J by 4 bases, with 12 bases between them. The CDR3 runs 14 residues. CDR3 in DNA: TGTGCCAGCAGCTCCGGACAAGTCACCGGGGAGCTGTTTTTT. It is translated as CASSSGQVTGELFF.

Many counts were recorded for this clonotype. The gene calls are TRBV28 and TRBJ2-1; 8 nucleotides match TRBD1. Unmatched junction bases numbered 6, after V lost 5 bases and J lost 3 bases. Germline V lookup: CDR1 MDHEN, CDR2 SYDVKM. The CDR3 runs 15 residues. CDR3 sequence reads: CASSTRQGNYNEQFF. The CDR3 bases are TGTGCCAGCAGTACTCGACAGGGGAACTACAATGAGCAGTTCTTC.

The chain carries TRBV6-6 and TRBJ2-5; 7 bases match TRBD1. This CDR3 has 16 residues. The germline V gene has CDR1 MNHNY and CDR2 SVGAGI (reference sequence). V was clipped by 5 bases and J by 3 bases; unmatched bases: 12. CDR3 sequence (DNA): TGTGCCAGCAGTCCGCATGGAGCCGGGACAGAAGAGACCCAGTACTTC. Translated: CASSPHGAGTEETQYF.

This clonotype was detected ten times or more. The chain recombines TRBV18 with TRBJ2-1, with 12 bases aligning to TRBD2. Germline V gives CDR1 KGHSH, CDR2 LQKENI. The length of the CDR3 is 17 residues. V was pared by 3 bases and J by 8 bases, with 11 bases of the junction left unmatched. The CDR3 nucleotides are TGTGCCAGCTCACCGCCGGGACTAGCGGGCGCAACCGATGAGCAGTTCTTC. Its translation is CASSPPGLAGATDEQFF.